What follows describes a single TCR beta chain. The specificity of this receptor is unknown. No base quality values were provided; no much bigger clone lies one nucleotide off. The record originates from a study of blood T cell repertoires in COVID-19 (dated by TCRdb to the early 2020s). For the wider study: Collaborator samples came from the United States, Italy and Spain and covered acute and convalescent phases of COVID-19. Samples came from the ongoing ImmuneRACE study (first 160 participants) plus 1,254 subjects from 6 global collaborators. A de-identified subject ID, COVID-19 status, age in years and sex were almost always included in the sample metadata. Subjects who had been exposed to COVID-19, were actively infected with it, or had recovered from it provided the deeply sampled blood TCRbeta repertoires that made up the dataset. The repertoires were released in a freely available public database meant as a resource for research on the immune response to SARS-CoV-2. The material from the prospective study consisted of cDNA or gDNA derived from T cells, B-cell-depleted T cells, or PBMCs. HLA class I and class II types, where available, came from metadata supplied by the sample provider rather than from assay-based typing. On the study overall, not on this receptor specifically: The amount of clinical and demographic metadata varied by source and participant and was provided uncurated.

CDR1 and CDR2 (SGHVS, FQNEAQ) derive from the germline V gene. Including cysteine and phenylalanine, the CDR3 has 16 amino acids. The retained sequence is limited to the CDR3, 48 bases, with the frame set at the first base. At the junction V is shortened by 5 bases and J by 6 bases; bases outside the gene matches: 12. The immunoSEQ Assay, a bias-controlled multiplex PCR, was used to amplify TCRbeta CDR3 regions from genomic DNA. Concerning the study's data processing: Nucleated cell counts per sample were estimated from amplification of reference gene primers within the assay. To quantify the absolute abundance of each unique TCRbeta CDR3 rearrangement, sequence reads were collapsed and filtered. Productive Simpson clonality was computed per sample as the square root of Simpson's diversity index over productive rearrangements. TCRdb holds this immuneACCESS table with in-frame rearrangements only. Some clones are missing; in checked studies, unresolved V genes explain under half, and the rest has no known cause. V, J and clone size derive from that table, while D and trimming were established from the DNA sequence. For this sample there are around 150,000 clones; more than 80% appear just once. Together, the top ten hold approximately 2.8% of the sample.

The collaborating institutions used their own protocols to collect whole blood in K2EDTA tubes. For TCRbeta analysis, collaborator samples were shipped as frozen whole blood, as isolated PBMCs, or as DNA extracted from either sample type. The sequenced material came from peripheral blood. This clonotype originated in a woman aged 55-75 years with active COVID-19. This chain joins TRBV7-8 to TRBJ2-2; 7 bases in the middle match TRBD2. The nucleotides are TGTGCCAGCAGCACCCGACTAGCCCCTTATGCCGGGGAGCTGTTTTTT. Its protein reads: CASSTRLAPYAGELFF. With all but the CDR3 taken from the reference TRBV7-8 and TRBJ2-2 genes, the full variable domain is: GAGVSQSPRYKVAKRGQDVALRCDPISGHVSLFWYQQALGQGPEFLTYFQNEAQLDKSGLPSDRFFAERPEGSVSTLKIQRTQQEDSAVYLCASSTRLAPYAGELFFGEGSRLTVL.